This T cell receptor beta chain was obtained from a study of blood T cell repertoires in COVID-19. Turning to the study itself: Spain, Italy and the United States supplied samples that represented acute and convalescent COVID-19. In each case, the material was cDNA or gDNA derived from T cells, B-cell-depleted T cells, or PBMCs.

In its sample, this clone was seen a few times. In the original processing: Amplifying reference gene primers gave estimates of nucleated cell counts. The protocol was immunoSEQ multiplex PCR, while the TCRdb copy is restricted to in-frame clones and leaves out a portion. Clone size and V and J calls were adopted from that table, with D and trimming inferred from the DNA. The sample records about 120,000 clones, 70% to 90% being singletons. The clonotype originates from a woman in her fifties or sixties with acute or convalescent COVID-19. What was sequenced was peripheral blood.

The CDR3 region is CASSRLGEQFF. CDR3 nucleotide sequence: TGTGCCAGCAGTCGTCTAGGTGAGCAGTTCTTC. The chain has TRBV5-8 and TRBJ2-1; D is undetermined. The CDR3 runs 11 residues. CDR1 and CDR2 (germline): SGHTS, YDEGEE. V was cut by 5 bases and J by 9 bases, with 9 bases left in between.